This TCR beta chain came from a study of type 1 regulatory T cells. As regards this clonotype: Its specificity is not known.

TCRdb called the reads again in MiXCR, with one record for every CDR3 protein. Of 60,000 to 70,000 distinct CDR3 sequences listed, around 57% are singletons. Germline loops: CDR1 LNHDA, CDR2 SQIVND (reference sequence). Trimming pared 2 bases from V and 4 bases from J, leaving 15 bases between. The CDR3 has 16 amino acids. This TCR was sampled from a human donor in good health. Sequences were obtained from cultured T cells, either the whole culture or a sorted T cell fraction (not recorded which). Stated subset: Tr1-enriched cell product generated in vitro against host alloantigens. The chain joins TRBV19 to TRBJ2-1, with D possibly TRBD1 on 6 matching bases. CDR3 in DNA: TGTGCCAGTAGTATACCAGGGGACCCCGCGTACAATGAGCAGTTCTTC. Protein: CASSIPGDPAYNEQFF.